Sequencing of this T cell receptor beta chain was carried out in a study of blood T cell repertoires in COVID-19. Using immunoSEQ multiplex PCR, the repertoire was profiled, and TCRdb retains in-frame clones only, with some absent. The sample records 140,000 to 150,000 clones, around 82% being singletons. This clone showed up just once. The germline CDR1 and CDR2 sequences are MNHNY and SVGAGI (reference sequence). After removal of 5 bases from V and 8 bases from J, the junction contained 3 bases not matched to a gene. CDR3 length: 13 amino acids. The TCR originated in a human donor in a cohort sampled during active COVID-19. The genes are TRBV6-6 and TRBJ1-4; 9 positions match TRBD1. Material: peripheral blood. This CDR3 is CASSTGGREKLFF. The DNA of the CDR3 is TGTGCCAGCAGTACAGGGGGCCGGGAAAAACTGTTTTTT.